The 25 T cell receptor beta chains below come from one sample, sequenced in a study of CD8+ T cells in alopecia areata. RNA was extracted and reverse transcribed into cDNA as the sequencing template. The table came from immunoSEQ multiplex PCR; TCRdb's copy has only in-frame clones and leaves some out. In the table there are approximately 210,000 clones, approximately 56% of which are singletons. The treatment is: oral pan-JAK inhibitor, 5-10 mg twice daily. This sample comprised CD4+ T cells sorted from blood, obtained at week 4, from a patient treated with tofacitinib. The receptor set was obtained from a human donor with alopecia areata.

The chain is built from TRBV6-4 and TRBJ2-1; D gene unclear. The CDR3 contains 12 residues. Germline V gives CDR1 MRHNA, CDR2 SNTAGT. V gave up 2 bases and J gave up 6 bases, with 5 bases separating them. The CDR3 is CASSDRANEQFF. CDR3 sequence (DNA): TGTGCCAGCAGTGACAGGGCCAATGAGCAGTTCTTC.

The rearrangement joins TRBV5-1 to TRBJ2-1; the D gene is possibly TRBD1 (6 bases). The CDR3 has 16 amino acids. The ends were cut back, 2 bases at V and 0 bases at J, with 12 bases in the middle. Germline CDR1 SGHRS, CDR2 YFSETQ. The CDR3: CASSLGGSPSYNEQFF. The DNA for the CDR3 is TGCGCCAGCAGCTTAGGGGGAAGCCCCTCCTACAATGAGCAGTTCTTC.

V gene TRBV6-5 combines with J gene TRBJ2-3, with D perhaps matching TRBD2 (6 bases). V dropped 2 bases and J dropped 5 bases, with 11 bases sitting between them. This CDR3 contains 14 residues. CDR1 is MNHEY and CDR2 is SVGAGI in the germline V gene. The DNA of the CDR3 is TGTGCCAGCAGTTACGGGGGGAATAGAGATACGCAGTATTTT. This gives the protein CASSYGGNRDTQYF.

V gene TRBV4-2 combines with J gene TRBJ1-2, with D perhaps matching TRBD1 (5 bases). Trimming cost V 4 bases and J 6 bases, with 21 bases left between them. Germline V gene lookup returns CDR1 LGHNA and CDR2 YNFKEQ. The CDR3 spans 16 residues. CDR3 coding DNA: TGTGCCAGCAGCCCCGGGGACGGGACGGGCTATCATGGCTACACCTTC. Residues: CASSPGDGTGYHGYTF.

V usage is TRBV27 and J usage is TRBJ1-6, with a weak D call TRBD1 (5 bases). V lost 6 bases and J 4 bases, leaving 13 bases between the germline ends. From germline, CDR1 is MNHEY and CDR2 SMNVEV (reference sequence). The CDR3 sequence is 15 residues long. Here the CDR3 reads CASRLPGAYNSPLHF. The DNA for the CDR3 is TGTGCCAGCAGGCTACCCGGGGCTTATAATTCACCCCTCCACTTT.

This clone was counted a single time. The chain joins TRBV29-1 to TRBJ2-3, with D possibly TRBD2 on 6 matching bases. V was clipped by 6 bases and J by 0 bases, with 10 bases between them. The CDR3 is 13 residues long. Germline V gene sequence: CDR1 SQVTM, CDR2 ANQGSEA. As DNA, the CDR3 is TGCAGCGTAGCGACTAGAAGCACAGATACGCAGTATTTT. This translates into CSVATRSTDTQYF.

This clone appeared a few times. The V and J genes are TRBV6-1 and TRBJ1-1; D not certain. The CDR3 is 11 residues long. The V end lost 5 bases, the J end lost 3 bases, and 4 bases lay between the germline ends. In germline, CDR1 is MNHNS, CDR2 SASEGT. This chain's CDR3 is CASSIYTEAFF. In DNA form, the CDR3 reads TGTGCCAGCAGTATCTACACTGAAGCTTTCTTT.

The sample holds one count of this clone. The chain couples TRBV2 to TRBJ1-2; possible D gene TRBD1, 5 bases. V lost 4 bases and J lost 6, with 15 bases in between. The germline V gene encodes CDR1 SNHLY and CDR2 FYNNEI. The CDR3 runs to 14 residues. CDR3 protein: CASSGGTRDNGYTF. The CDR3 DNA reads TGTGCCAGCAGTGGGGGGACCAGGGATAATGGCTACACCTTC.

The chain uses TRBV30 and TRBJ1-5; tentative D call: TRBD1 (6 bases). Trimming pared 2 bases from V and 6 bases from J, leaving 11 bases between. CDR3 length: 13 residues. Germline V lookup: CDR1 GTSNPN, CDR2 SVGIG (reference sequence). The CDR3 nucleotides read TGTGCCTGGAGTCAACAGGGTGGTCAGCCCCAGCATTTT. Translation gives CAWSQQGGQPQHF.

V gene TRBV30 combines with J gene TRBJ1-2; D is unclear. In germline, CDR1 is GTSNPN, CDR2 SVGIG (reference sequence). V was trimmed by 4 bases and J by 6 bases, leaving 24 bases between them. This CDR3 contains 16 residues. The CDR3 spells CAWIFGAGIGGNGYTF. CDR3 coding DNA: TGTGCCTGGATCTTCGGTGCAGGCATTGGAGGAAATGGCTACACCTTC.

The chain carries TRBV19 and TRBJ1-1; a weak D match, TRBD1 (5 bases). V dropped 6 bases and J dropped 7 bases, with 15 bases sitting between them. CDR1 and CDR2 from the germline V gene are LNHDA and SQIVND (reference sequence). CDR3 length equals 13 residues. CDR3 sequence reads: CASSQQGSLEAFF. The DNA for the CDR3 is TGTGCCAGTAGCCAGCAGGGAAGTCTTGAAGCTTTCTTT.

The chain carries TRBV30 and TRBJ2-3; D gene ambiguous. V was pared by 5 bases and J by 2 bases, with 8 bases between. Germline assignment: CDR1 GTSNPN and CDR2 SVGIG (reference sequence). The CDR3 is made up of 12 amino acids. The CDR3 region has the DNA TGTGCCTGGGGGCGGACCACAGATACGCAGTATTTT. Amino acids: CAWGRTTDTQYF.

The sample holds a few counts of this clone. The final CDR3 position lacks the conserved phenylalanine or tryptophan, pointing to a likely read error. CDR3: CASSHSSRENTEAFS. The DNA for the CDR3 is TGTGCCAGCAGCCACAGTTCGCGGGAGAACACTGAAGCTTTCTCT. The rearrangement links TRBV7-9 to TRBJ1-1; D call uncertain. With 5 bases removed from V and 1 base from J, the gap between germline ends came to 14 bases. CDR3 length: 15 residues. Germline values: CDR1 SEHNR, CDR2 FQNEAQ (reference sequence).

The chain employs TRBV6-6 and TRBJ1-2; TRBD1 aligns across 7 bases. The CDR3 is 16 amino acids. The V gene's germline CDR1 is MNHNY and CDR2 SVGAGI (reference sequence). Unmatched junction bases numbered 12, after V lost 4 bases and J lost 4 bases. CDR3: CASSSNPSGQPYGYTF. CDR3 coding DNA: TGTGCCAGCAGTTCCAACCCTTCGGGACAGCCCTATGGCTACACCTTC.

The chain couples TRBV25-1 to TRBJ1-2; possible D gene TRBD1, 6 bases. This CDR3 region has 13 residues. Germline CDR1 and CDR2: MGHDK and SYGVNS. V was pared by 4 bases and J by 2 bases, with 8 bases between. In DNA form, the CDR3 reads TGTGCCAGCAGTGTTGGACAGAACTATGGCTACACCTTC. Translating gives CASSVGQNYGYTF.

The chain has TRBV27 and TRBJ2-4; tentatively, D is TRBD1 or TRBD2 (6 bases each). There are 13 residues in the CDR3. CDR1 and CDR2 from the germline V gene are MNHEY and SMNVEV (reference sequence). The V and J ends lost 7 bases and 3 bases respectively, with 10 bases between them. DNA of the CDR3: TGTGCCAGCAAGGAGGGGGACAAAAACATTCAGTACTTC. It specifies CASKEGDKNIQYF.

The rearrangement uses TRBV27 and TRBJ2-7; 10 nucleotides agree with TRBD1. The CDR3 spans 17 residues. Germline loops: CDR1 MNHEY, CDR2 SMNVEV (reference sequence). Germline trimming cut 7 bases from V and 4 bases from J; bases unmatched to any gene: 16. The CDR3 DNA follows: TGTGCCAGCAACCCCAGCGGCTCGGGACAGGGGTCTTACGAGCAGTACTTC. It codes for CASNPSGSGQGSYEQYF.

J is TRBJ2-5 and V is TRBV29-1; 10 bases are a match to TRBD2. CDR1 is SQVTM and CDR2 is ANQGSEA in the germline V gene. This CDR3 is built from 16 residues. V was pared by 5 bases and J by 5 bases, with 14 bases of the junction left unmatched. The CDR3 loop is CSVPAGGAARAETQYF. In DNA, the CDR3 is TGCAGCGTTCCAGCGGGGGGGGCGGCGAGGGCGGAGACCCAGTACTTC.

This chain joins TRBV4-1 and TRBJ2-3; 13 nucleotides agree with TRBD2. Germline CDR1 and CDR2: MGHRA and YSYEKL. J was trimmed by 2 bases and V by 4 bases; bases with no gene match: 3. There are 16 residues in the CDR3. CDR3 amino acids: CASSLGLAGITDTQYF. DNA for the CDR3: TGCGCCAGCAGCCTGGGACTAGCGGGGATCACAGATACGCAGTATTTT.

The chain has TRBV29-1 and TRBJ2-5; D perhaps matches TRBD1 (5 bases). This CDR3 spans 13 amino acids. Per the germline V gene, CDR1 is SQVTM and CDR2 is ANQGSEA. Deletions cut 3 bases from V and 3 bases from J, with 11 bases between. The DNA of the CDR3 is TGCAGCGTTGATGTGACAGCCGAAGAGACCCAGTACTTC. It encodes CSVDVTAEETQYF.

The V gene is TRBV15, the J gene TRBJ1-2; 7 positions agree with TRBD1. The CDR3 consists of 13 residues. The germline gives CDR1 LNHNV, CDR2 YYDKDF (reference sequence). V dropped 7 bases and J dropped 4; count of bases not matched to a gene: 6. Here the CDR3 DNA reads TGTGCCACCACCCTGGGGGACAGCTATGGCTACACCTTC. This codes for CATTLGDSYGYTF.

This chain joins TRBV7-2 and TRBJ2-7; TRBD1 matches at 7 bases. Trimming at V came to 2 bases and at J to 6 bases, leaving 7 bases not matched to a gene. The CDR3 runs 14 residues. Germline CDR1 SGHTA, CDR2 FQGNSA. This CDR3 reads CASSLSGQTVEQYF. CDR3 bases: TGTGCCAGCAGCTTATCGGGACAGACGGTCGAGCAGTACTTC.

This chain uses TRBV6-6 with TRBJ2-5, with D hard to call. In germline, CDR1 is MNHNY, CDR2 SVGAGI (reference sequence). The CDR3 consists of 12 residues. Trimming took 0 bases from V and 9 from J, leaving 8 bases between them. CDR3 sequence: CASSYSSEAQYF. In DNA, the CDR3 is TGTGCCAGCAGTTACTCGAGTGAGGCCCAGTACTTC.

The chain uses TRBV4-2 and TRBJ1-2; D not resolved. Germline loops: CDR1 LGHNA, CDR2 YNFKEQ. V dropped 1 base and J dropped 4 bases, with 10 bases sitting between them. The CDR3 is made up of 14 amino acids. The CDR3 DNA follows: TGTGCCAGCAGCCAAGGTACCGGTACCTATGGCTACACCTTC. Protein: CASSQGTGTYGYTF.

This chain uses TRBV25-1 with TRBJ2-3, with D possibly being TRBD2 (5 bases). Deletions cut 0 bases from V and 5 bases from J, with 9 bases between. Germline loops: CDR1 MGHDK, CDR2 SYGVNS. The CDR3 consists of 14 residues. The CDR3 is CASSEYEGRDTQYF. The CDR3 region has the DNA TGTGCCAGCAGTGAATACGAGGGAAGAGATACGCAGTATTTT.